This T cell receptor (beta chain) was sequenced during a study of neoadjuvant nivolumab and ipilimumab in lung cancer. Study-wide results and limits: Higher pretherapy blood TCR richness went with higher resected-tumor richness. TCR sequencing covered a small number of samples.

This table comes from immunoSEQ multiplex PCR, and its TCRdb copy is limited to in-frame clones, with some not included. The table records 39,000 or so clones, approximately 92% of them present only once. This clone appeared once. What it binds is unknown. This CDR3 comprises 15 residues. CDR1 and CDR2 (germline): MNHNY, SVGAGI (reference sequence). With 6 bases removed from V and 2 bases from J, the gap between germline ends came to 16 bases. J is TRBJ2-5 and V is TRBV6-6; possible D gene TRBD1, 6 bases. This specimen consisted of peripheral blood, obtained before neoadjuvant nivolumab, alone or with ipilimumab. This clonotype originated in an adult with non-small cell lung cancer. CDR3 nucleotides: TGTGCCAGCAGGGACCTGTTCCAGGGGCAAGAGACCCAGTACTTC. Translation gives CASRDLFQGQETQYF.